This T cell receptor (beta chain) is from a study of resident and recirculating memory T cells in vitiligo. Looking at the study overall: No cells were sorted; samples were homogenized just before genomic DNA extraction.

Patients who had received treatment within the previous three months were excluded. The CDR3 has 13 residues. Unmatched junction bases numbered 5, after V lost 5 bases and J lost 6 bases. The germline V gene has CDR1 MNHEY and CDR2 SVGAGI. Only in-frame clones appear in the TCRdb table, and some are missing; sequencing was by immunoSEQ multiplex PCR. The table lists 70,000 or so clones, approximately 90% of them singletons, with 4.9% in the top ten. The TCR was taken from a male donor with vitiligo. The chain joins TRBV6-5 to TRBJ1-1; 8 bases agree with TRBD1. Sequenced: blood. CDR3 sequence (DNA): TGTGCCAGCAGTCCCGGACAGGGCCCTGAAGCTTTCTTT. Amino acid sequence: CASSPGQGPEAFF.